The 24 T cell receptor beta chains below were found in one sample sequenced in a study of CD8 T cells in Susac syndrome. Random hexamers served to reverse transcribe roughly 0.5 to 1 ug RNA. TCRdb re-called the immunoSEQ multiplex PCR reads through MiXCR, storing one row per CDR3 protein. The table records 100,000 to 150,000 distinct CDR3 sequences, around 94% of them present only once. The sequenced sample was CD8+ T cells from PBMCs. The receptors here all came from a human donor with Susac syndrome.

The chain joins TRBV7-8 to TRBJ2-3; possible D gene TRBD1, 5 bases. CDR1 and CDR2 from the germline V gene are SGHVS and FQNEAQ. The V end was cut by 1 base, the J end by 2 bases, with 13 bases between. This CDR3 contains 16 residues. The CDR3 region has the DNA TGTGCCAGCAGCTTAGGTTGGGGCCCCCCCACAGATACGCAGTATTTT. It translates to CASSLGWGPPTDTQYF.

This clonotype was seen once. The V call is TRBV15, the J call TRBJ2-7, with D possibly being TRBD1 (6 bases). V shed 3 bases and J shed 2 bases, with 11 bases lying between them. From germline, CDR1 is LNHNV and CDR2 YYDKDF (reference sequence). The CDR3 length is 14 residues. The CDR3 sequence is CATSREKGAYEQYF. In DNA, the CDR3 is TGTGCCACCAGCAGGGAGAAGGGGGCCTACGAGCAGTACTTC.

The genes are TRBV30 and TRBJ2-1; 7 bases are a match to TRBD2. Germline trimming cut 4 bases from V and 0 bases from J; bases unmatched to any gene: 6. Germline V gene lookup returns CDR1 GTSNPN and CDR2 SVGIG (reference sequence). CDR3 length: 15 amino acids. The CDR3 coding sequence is TGTGCCTGGAACGGAGCGGGGAACTCCTACAATGAGCAGTTCTTC. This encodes CAWNGAGNSYNEQFF. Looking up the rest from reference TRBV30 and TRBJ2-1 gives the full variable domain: SQTIHQWPATLVQPVGSPLSLECTVEGTSNPNLYWYRQAAGRGLQLLFYSVGIGQISSEVPQNLSASRPQDRQFILSSKKLLLSDSGFYLCAWNGAGNSYNEQFFGPGTRLTVL.

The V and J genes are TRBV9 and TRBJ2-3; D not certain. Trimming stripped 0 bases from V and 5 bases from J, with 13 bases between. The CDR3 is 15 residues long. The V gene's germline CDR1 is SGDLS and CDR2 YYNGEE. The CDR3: CASSVDLGVEDTQYF. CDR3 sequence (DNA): TGTGCCAGCAGCGTAGATCTTGGGGTAGAAGATACGCAGTATTTT.

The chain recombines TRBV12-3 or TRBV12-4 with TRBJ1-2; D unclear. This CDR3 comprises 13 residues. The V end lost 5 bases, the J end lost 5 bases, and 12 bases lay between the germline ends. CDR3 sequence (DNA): TGTGCCAGCAGTCCCCGGGGAACATATGGCTACACCTTC. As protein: CASSPRGTYGYTF.

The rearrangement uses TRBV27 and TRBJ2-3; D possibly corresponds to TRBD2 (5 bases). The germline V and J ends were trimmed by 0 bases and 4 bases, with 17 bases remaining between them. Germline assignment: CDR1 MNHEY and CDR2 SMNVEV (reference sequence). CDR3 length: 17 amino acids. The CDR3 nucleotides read TGTGCCAGCAGTTTATCGGGGAAGAGGGATTCCGCAGATACGCAGTATTTT. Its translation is CASSLSGKRDSADTQYF.

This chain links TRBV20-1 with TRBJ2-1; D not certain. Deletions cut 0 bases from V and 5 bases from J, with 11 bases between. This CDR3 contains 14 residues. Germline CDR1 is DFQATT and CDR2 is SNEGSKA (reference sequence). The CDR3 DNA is TGCAGTGCTAGAGATATAGAAGAAAACAATGAGCAGTTCTTC. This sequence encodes CSARDIEENNEQFF.

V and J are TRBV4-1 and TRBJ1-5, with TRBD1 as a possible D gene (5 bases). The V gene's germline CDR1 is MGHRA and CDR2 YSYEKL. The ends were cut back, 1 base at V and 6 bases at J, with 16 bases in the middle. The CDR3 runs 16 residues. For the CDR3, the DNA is TGCGCCAGCAGCCAAGGGGGGACGGGGCTGAGTCAGCCCCAGCATTTT. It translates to CASSQGGTGLSQPQHF.

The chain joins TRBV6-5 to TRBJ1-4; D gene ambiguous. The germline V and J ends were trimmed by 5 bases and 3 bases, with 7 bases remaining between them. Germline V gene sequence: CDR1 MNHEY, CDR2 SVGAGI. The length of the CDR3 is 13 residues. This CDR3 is CASSQTPNEKLFF. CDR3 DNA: TGTGCCAGCAGTCAAACCCCTAATGAAAAACTGTTTTTT.

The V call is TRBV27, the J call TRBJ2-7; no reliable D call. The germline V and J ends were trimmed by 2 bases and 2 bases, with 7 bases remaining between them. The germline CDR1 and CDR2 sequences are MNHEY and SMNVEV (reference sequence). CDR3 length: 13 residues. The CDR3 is CASSLAIAYEQYF. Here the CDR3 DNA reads TGTGCCAGCAGTTTAGCGATCGCCTACGAGCAGTACTTC.

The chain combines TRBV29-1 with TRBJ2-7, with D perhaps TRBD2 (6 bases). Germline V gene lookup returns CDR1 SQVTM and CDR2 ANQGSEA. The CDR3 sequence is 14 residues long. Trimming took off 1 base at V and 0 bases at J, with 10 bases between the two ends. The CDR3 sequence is CSVEVSGGSYEQYF. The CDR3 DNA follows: TGCAGCGTTGAAGTTAGCGGAGGCTCCTACGAGCAGTACTTC.

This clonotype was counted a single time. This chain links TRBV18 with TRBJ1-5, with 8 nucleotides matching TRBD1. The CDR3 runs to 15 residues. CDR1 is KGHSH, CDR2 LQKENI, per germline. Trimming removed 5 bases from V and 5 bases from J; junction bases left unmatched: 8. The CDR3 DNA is TGTGCCAGCTCATCAGGACAGGGTGGTTATCAGCCCCAGCATTTT. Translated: CASSSGQGGYQPQHF.

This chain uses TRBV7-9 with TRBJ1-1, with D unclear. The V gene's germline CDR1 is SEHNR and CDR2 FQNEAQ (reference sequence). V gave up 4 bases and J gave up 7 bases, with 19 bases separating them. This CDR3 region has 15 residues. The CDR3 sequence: CASSSRARLSVEAFF. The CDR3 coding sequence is TGTGCCAGCAGCTCGAGAGCGAGGTTATCGGTTGAAGCTTTCTTT. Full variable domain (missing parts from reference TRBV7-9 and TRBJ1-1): DTGVSQNPRHKITKRGQNVTFRCDPISEHNRLYWYRQTLGQGPEFLTYFQNEAQLEKSRLLSDRFSAERPKGSFSTLEIQRTEQGDSAMYLCASSSRARLSVEAFFGQGTRLTVV.

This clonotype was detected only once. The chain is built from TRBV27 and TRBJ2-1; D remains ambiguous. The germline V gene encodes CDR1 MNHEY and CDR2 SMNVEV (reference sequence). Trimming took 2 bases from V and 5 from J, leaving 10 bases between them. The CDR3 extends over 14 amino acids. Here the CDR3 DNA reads TGTGCCAGCAGTTTAATCATTGGGGACAATGAGCAGTTCTTC. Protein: CASSLIIGDNEQFF.

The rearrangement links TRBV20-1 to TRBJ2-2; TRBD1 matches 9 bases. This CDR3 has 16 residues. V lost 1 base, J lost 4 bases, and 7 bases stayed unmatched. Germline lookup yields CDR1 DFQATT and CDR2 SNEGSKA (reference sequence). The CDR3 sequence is CSARGRDRELTGELFF. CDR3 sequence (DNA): TGCAGTGCTAGAGGTCGGGACAGGGAGCTCACCGGGGAGCTGTTTTTT.

The CDR3 DNA reads as TGTGCCAGCAGTGTACGGGAGGGATACAATGAGCAGTTCTTC. This sequence encodes CASSVREGYNEQFF. The chain links TRBV6-4 to TRBJ2-1; 8 bases match TRBD2. V gave up 4 bases and J gave up 4 bases; unmatched junction bases: 3. The CDR3 spans 14 residues. Germline CDR1 reads MRHNA; CDR2 reads SNTAGT.

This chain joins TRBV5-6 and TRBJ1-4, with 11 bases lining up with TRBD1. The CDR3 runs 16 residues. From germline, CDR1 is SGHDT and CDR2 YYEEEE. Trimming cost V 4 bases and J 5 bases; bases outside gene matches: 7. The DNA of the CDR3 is TGTGCCAGCAGCCCCTACCGGGACAGGGGGAATGAAAAACTGTTTTTT. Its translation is CASSPYRDRGNEKLFF. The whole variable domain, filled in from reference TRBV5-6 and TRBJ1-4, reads DAGVTQSPTHLIKTRGQQVTLRCSPKSGHDTVSWYQQALGQGPQFIFQYYEEEERQRGNFPDRFSGHQFPNYSSELNVNALLLGDSALYLCASSPYRDRGNEKLFFGSGTQLSVL.

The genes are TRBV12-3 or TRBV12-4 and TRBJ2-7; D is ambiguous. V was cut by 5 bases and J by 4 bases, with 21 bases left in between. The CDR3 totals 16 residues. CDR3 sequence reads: CASSPYGSWARYEQYF. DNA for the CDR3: TGTGCCAGCAGTCCATATGGATCGTGGGCGCGGTACGAGCAGTACTTC.

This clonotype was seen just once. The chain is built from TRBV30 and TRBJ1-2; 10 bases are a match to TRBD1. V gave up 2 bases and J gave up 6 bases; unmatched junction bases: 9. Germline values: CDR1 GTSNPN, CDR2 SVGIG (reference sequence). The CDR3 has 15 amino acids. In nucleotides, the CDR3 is TGTGCCTGGAGTCTAGGGACAGGGGCCGCAGATGGCTACACCTTC. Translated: CAWSLGTGAADGYTF.

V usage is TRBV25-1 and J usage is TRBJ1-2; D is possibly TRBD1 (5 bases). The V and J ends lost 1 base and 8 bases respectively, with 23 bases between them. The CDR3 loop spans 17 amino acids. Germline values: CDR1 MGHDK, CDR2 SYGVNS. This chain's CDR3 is CASSEFAAGTPEEGYTF. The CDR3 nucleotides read TGTGCCAGCAGTGAATTCGCGGCAGGGACTCCCGAAGAGGGCTACACCTTC.

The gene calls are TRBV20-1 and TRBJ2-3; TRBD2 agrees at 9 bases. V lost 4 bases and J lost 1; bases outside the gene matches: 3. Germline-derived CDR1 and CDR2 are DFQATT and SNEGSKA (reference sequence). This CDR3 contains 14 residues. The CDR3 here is CSATIAGGTDTQYF. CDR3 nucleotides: TGCAGTGCTACAATAGCGGGGGGCACAGATACGCAGTATTTT.

CDR3 nucleotide sequence: TGTGCCAGCAGTCCAGGGACACTGAACACTGAAGCTTTCTTT. Protein sequence: CASSPGTLNTEAFF. The chain recombines TRBV12-3 or TRBV12-4 with TRBJ1-1, with D possibly TRBD1 on 6 matching bases. The length of the CDR3 is 14 residues. Deletions cut 5 bases from V and 0 bases from J, with 10 bases between.

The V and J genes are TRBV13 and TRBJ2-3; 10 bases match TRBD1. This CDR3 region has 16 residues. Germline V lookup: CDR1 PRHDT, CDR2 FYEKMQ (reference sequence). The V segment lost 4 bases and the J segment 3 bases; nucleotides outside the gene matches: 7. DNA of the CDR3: TGTGCCAGCAGCTCTCGGGACAGGGGAGGAACAGATACGCAGTATTTT. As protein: CASSSRDRGGTDTQYF.

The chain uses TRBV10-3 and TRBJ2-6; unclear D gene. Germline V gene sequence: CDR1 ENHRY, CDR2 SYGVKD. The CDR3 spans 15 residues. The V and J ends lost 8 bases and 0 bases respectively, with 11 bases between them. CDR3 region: CAILVEYSGANVLTF. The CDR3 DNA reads TGTGCCATCTTGGTGGAATACTCTGGGGCCAACGTCCTGACTTTC.